The 10 T cell receptor beta chains below come from one sample, sequenced in a study of blood T cells in healthy people across ages. A J-beta primer mix and a sample-barcoded 5' primer were used in a second PCR of about 7 to 12 cycles. Via MiXCR, TCRdb re-called the 5' RACE reads, giving one row per CDR3 protein. The data show around 670,000 distinct CDR3 sequences, approximately 30% seen once. Sequenced sample: blood. Receptors were obtained from a woman of 80 years or more in good health.

The gene calls are TRBV5-1 and TRBJ1-1, with 8 bases lining up with TRBD1. Germline V gene data show CDR1 as SGHRS and CDR2 as YFSETQ. The CDR3 is 18 residues long. Losses at the gene ends were 4 bases for V and 4 bases for J; bases not matched to a gene: 18. This CDR3 is CASSGIPGQVGPSTEAFF. The DNA for the CDR3 is TGCGCCAGCAGCGGCATACCGGGACAGGTCGGACCGAGCACTGAAGCTTTCTTT. Variable domain in full (rest from reference TRBV5-1 and TRBJ1-1): KAGVTQTPRYLIKTRGQQVTLSCSPISGHRSVSWYQQTPGQGLQFLFEYFSETQRNKGNFPGRFSGRQFSNSRSEMNVSTLELGDSALYLCASSGIPGQVGPSTEAFFGQGTRLTVV.

V usage is TRBV14 and J usage is TRBJ2-3; weak D call: TRBD2 (5 bases). The CDR3 runs to 13 residues. The V end lost 4 bases, the J end lost 9 bases, and 14 bases lay between the germline ends. CDR1 and CDR2 (germline): SGHDN, FVKESK. CDR3 nucleotides: TGTGCCAGCAGCCTGGGAACCCCGGGAACGCAGTATTTT. It codes for CASSLGTPGTQYF.

As regards this clonotype: The junction differs from germline at one of its ends, possibly a read error. The rearrangement links TRBV24-1 to TRBJ2-3; D gene uncertain. The CDR3 has 14 amino acids. Germline lookup yields CDR1 KGHDR and CDR2 SFDVKD. For the CDR3, the DNA is TGTGCCACCAGTGACACGACTGGCACATATACGCAGTATTTT. This gives the protein CATSDTTGTYTQYF.

This clonotype occurred many times. V usage is TRBV10-2 and J usage is TRBJ2-7; D unresolved. Germline CDR1 is WSHSY and CDR2 is SAAADI. CDR3 length equals 12 residues. Trimming stripped 5 bases from V and 3 bases from J, with 8 bases between. CDR3 region: CASSRQIYEQYF. CDR3 bases: TGCGCCAGCAGTCGCCAAATCTACGAGCAGTACTTC.

About this clonotype: This may stem from a read error, because a much larger clone lies one nucleotide away. The rearrangement uses TRBV24-1 and TRBJ2-1, with no clear D. CDR1 and CDR2 from the germline V gene are KGHDR and SFDVKD. V lost 3 bases to trimming and J lost 13 bases, with 18 bases between them. CDR3 length: 14 amino acids. For the CDR3, the DNA is TGTGCCACCAGTGATACCGGGTCCCAAGAGACCCAGTTCTTC. Translated: CATSDTGSQETQFF.

This clonotype was seen ten or more times. V usage is TRBV11-2 and J usage is TRBJ2-7; 15 bases map to TRBD2. J lost 0 bases, V lost 4 bases, and 4 bases had no gene match. In germline, CDR1 is SGHAT, CDR2 FQNNGV. This CDR3 spans 17 amino acids. The CDR3 coding sequence is TGTGCCAGCAGCTCTCGGGGACTAGCGGGGGGCTCCTACGAGCAGTACTTC. Its protein is CASSSRGLAGGSYEQYF. Full variable domain (remainder filled in from reference TRBV11-2 and TRBJ2-7): EAGVAQSPRYKIIEKRQSVAFWCNPISGHATLYWYQQILGQGPKLLIQFQNNGVVDDSQLPKDRFSAERLKGVDSTLKIQPAKLEDSAVYLCASSSRGLAGGSYEQYFGPGTRLTVT.

This clonotype appeared many times. V gene TRBV5-4 combines with J gene TRBJ2-5, with a tentative D call TRBD2 (6 bases). V lost 4 bases, J lost 3 bases, and 7 bases lay in between. This CDR3 region has 12 residues. Germline lookup yields CDR1 SGHNT and CDR2 YYREEE (reference sequence). The CDR3 bases are TGTGCCAGCAGCCCGGGGGAAGAGACCCAGTACTTC. This gives the protein CASSPGEETQYF.

The chain joins TRBV7-2 to TRBJ2-2, with a possible D match to TRBD2 (6 bases). The CDR3 extends over 16 amino acids. Germline assignment: CDR1 SGHTA and CDR2 FQGNSA. V lost 5 bases to trimming and J lost 5 bases, with 18 bases between them. CDR3: CASSPTGSLRTGELFF. In DNA, the CDR3 is TGTGCCAGCAGCCCGACCGGGAGCCTGCGGACCGGGGAGCTGTTTTTT. Full variable domain (outside the CDR3, taken from reference TRBV7-2 and TRBJ2-2): GAGVSQSPSNKVTEKGKDVELRCDPISGHTALYWYRQSLGQGLEFLIYFQGNSAPDKSGLPSDRFSAERTGGSVSTLTIQRTQQEDSAVYLCASSPTGSLRTGELFFGEGSRLTVL.

This clonotype was seen repeatedly, ten times or more. The chain joins TRBV10-3 to TRBJ1-1, with D tentatively TRBD1 (6 bases). This CDR3 contains 13 residues. The germline V and J ends were trimmed by 10 bases and 4 bases, with 16 bases remaining between them. Germline CDR1 and CDR2: ENHRY and SYGVKD. This chain's CDR3 is CATLGGGGTEAFF. The CDR3 region has the DNA TGTGCCACCCTAGGGGGGGGCGGCACTGAAGCTTTCTTT.

This clonotype was recorded many times. The chain links TRBV20-1 to TRBJ2-5, with TRBD2 identical over 15 bases. V shed 6 bases and J 5 bases; nucleotides not matched to a gene: 16. CDR1 is DFQATT, CDR2 SNEGSKA, per germline (reference sequence). The CDR3 is 18 residues long. CDR3 sequence (DNA): TGCAGTGCCACCCACGGACTAGCGGGGGGGCCCGTTAGGGAGACCCAGTACTTC. It codes for CSATHGLAGGPVRETQYF.